This T cell receptor (beta chain) was found in a study of T cell responses to AZD1222 COVID-19 vaccine. Study-level results: In the spike-specific TCR repertoire, nearly half reportedly target unmutated variant regions. Only five or six individuals given AZD1222 were seropositive at baseline.

TCRdb's table, derived via immunoSEQ multiplex PCR, lists solely in-frame clones and lacks some. The profile shows 110,000 to 150,000 clones, about 92% of them singletons. Of note for this clone: Its specificity is not known.

Per germline, CDR1 SQVTM and CDR2 ANQGSEA. The CDR3 is 15 amino acids. The J segment lost 4 bases and the V segment lost 4 bases, leaving 11 bases of the junction unmatched. The source of this sequence is an adult who had recovered from COVID-19. The J gene is TRBJ2-5, the V gene TRBV29-1; the match to TRBD2 covers 8 bases. Sequences were derived from peripheral blood, sampled after recovery from COVID-19. CDR3 sequence: CSVVFPSGFGETQYF. CDR3 sequence (DNA): TGCAGCGTTGTATTTCCTAGCGGGTTTGGAGAGACCCAGTACTTC.